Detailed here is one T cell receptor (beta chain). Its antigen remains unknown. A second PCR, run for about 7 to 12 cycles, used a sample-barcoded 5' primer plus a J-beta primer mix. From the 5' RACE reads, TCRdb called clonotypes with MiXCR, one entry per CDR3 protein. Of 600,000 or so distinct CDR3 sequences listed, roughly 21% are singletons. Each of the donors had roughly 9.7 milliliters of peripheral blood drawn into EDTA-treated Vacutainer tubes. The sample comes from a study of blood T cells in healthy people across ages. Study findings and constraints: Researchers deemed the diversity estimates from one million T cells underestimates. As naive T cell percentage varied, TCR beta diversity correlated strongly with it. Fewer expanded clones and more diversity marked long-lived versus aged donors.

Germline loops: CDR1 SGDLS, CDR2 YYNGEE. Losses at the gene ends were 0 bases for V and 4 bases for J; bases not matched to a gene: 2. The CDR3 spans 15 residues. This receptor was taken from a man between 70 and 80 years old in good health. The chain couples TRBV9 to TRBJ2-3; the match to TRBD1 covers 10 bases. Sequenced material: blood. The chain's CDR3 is CASSVDGQGADTQYF. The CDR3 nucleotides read TGTGCCAGCAGCGTAGATGGACAGGGGGCAGATACGCAGTATTTT.